This TCR beta chain was found in a study of human T cells and chemical hapten exposure. Study outcomes and limitations: TCRs whose frequency exceeded 1 in 1000 remained the same following DPC sensitization.

There are a few counts of this clonotype. Its specificity is not known. TCRdb independently ran MiXCR on the RACE reads; one entry per CDR3 protein. Of tens of thousands of distinct CDR3 sequences listed, nearly 7.5% were seen once; the top ten hold around a tenth. Noted time point: healthy volunteer bleed at 2 weeks. Researchers extracted total RNA from unfractionated whole blood. The clonotype comes from a human donor in good health. Some clones in this sample may be carry-over from other donors' samples. The specimen was whole blood.

DNA for the CDR3: TGCAGCGTTGGGCCGGGGAATGGCTACACCTTC. It encodes CSVGPGNGYTF. The chain has TRBV29-1 and TRBJ1-2; no firm D call. This CDR3 is 11 amino acids long. CDR1 and CDR2 (germline): SQVTM, ANQGSEA. V dropped 4 bases and J dropped 6 bases, with 9 bases sitting between them.